This TCR beta chain was sequenced for a study of TIL therapy for anti-PD-1-resistant metastatic lung cancer. Looking at the study overall: Tumors had a median PD-L1 proportion score of approximately 6.4%.

As to this clone: The antigen remains unidentified.

The sample's time point: pre-treatment sample, taken before nivolumab and TIL therapy. Most excised metastases sampled were pleural nodules or supraclavicular lymph nodes. Tumor harvest preceded PD-1/PD-L1 blockade, followed by nivolumab treatment. Sequencing used immunoSEQ v3. Each library reached 2.1 million or so read pairs, or about 5-6.5 million at deep level. Profiling relied on immunoSEQ multiplex PCR, and the TCRdb table lists in-frame clones only, not all of them. The table records 95,000 or so clones, just over 65% of them present only once. Germline lookup yields CDR1 MGHRA and CDR2 YSYEKL. The CDR3 covers 13 residues. Trimming left V 3 bases short and J 2 bases short, with 8 bases between. Study-wide results and limits: This highly selected cohort may not generalize to typical lung cancer patients.

The V call is TRBV4-1, the J call TRBJ2-7; a weak D match, TRBD2 (6 bases). The TCR sequence derives from a person aged 25 to 85 with non-small cell lung cancer. The starting material was tumor tissue, obtained at baseline. The CDR3 region has the DNA TGCGCCAGCAGCCATAGCGGACCCTACGAGCAGTACTTC. It encodes CASSHSGPYEQYF.